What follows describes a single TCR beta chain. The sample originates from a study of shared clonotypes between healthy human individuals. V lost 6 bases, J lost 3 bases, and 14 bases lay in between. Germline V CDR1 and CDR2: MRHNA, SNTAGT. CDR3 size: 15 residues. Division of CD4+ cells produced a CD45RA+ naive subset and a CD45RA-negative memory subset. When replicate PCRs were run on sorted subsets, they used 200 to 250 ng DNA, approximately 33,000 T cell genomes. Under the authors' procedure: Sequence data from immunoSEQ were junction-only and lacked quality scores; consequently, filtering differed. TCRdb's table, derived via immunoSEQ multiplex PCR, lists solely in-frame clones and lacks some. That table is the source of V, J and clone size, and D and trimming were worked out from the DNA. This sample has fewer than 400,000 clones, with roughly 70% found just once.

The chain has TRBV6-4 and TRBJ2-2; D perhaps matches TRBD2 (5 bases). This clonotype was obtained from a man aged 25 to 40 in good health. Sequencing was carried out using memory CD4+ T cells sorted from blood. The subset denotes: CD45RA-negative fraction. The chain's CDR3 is CASRPGTSDTGELFF. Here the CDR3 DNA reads TGTGCCAGCAGACCCGGAACTAGTGACACCGGGGAGCTGTTTTTT.